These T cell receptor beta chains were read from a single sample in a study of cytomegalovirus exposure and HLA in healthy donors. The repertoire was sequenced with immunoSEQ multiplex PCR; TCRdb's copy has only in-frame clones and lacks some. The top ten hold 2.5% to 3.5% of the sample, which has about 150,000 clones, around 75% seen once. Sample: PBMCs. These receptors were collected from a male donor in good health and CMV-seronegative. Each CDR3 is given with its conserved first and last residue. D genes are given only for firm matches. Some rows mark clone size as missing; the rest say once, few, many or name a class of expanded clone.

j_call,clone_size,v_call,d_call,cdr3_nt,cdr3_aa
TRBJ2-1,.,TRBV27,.,TGTGCCAGCAGTTTTTACGGGAAATACAATGAGCAGTTCTTC,CASSFYGKYNEQFF
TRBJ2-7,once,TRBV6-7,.,TGTGCCAGCAGTTACTCGAGTCCCTCCTTGAGGGACGAGCAGTACTTC,CASSYSSPSLRDEQYF
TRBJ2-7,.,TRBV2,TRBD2,TGTGCCAGCAGTGCGGGACTAGCGCCACTCTCCTACGAGCAGTACTTC,CASSAGLAPLSYEQYF
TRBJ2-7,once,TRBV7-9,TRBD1,TGTGCCAGCATAAAGGGGACAGGGGGCTACGAGCAGTACTTC,CASIKGTGGYEQYF
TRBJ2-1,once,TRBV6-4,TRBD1,TGTGCCAGCAGTGACCTAGGGGGCCGCTCCTACAATGAGCAGTTCTTC,CASSDLGGRSYNEQFF
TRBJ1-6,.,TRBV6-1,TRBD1,TGTGCCAGCAGTGAAGCACTACAGGGGGCGCGAAATTCACCCCTCCACTTT,CASSEALQGARNSPLHF
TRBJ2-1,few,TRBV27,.,TGTGCCAGCAGTTGGGGGGACTCCTACAATGAGCAGTTCTTC,CASSWGDSYNEQFF
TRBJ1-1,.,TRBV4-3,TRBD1,TGCGCCAGCAGCCAAGAGGGGACAGGTATTGAAGCTTTCTTT,CASSQEGTGIEAFF
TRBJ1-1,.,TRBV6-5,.,TGTGCCAGCAGTGAAGGGGGGGTGGACACTGAAGCTTTCTTT,CASSEGGVDTEAFF
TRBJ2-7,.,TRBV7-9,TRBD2,TGTGCCAGCAGCTTTGCGGGGGACGAGCAGTACTTC,CASSFAGDEQYF
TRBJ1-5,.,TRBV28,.,TGTGCCAGCAGTTTCCCAGGGAGCAATCAGCCCCAGCATTTT,CASSFPGSNQPQHF
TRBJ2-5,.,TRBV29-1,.,TGCAGCGTTGGGGGGGTTCCCCAAGAGACCCAGTACTTC,CSVGGVPQETQYF
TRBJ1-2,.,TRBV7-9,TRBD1,TGTGCCAGCAGCTTAGGACAGGGTCCGCGAGCTAATGGCTACACCTTC,CASSLGQGPRANGYTF
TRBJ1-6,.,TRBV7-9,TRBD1,TGTGCCAGCAGCTCTGGGACAGGGGGCAGGGATTCACCCCTCCACTTT,CASSSGTGGRDSPLHF
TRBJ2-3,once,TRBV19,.,TGTGCCAGTAGCCCCTCGGTTTTAATAGATACGCAGTATTTT,CASSPSVLIDTQYF
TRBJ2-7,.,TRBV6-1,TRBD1,TGTGCCAGCAGGACGGGACAGGGATCCTACGAGCAGTACTTC,CASRTGQGSYEQYF
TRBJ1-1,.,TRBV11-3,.,TGTGCCAGCAGCTCAGGGGAGGGGACGAGAACTTTCTTT,CASSSGEGTRTFF
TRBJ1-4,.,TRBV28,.,TGTGCCAGCGGGGGTAGGGGGACGGGAGAAAAACTGTTTTTT,CASGGRGTGEKLFF
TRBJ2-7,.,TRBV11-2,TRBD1,TGTGCCAGCAGCTCAGGGACAGCAACCTACGAGCAGTACTTC,CASSSGTATYEQYF
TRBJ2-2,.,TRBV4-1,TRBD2,TGCGCCAGCAGCCCCCTACAGCGGGGGAACTCCGGGGAGCTGTTTTTT,CASSPLQRGNSGELFF
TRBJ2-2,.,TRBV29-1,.,TGCAGCACCTCCGGGTCGAACACCGGGGAGCTGTTTTTT,CSTSGSNTGELFF
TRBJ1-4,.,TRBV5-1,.,TGCGCCAGCAGCCTTCTAAATGAAAAACTGTTTTTT,CASSLLNEKLFF
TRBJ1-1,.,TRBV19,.,TGTGCCAGTAGTATCCCGGGCGGACAGCCGATGGCTGAAGCTTTCTTT,CASSIPGGQPMAEAFF
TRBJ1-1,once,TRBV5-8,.,TGTGCCAGCAGCTTTATAATGAACACTGAAGCTTTCTTT,CASSFIMNTEAFF
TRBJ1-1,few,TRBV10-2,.,TGCGCCAGCAGCTCCAGGACAGCGAACACTGAAGCTTTCTTT,CASSSRTANTEAFF
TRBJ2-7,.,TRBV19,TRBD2,TGTGCCAGTAGCCCTCCGGGCAGCGCCGGGGGGTGGGAGCAGTACTTC,CASSPPGSAGGWEQYF